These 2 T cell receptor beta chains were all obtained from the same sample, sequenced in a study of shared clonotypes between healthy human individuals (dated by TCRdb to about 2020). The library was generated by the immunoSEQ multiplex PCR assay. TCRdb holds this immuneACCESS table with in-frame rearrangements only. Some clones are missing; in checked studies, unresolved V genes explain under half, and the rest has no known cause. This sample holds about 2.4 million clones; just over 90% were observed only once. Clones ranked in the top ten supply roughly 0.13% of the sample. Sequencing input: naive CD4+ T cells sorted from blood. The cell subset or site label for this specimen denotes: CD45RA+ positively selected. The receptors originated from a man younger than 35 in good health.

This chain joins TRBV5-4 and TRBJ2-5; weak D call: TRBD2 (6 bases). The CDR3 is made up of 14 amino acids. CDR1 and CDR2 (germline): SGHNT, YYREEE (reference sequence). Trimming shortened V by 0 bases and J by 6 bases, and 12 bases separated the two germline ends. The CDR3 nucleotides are TGTGCCAGCAGCTTGGCGGAGGGGAGGAAGACCCAGTACTTC. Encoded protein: CASSLAEGRKTQYF.

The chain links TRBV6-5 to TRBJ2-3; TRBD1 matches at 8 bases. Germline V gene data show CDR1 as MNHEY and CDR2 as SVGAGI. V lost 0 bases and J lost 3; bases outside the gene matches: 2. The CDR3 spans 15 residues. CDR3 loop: CASSYSQGATDTQYF. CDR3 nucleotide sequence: TGTGCCAGCAGTTACTCTCAGGGGGCAACAGATACGCAGTATTTT.